Listed below are T cell receptor beta chains from one sample, sequenced in a study of cytomegalovirus exposure and HLA in healthy donors. TCRdb keeps only in-frame clones here, not all; method: immunoSEQ multiplex PCR. The profile covers tens of thousands of clones, with approximately 81% appearing a single time and about 12% taken by the ten largest. Sequences were obtained from PBMCs. The receptors stem from a woman aged 18-29 years in good health and CMV-seropositive. Both conserved end residues are part of each CDR3. The order of the fields is V gene, clone size, D gene, J gene, CDR3 DNA, CDR3 protein. D genes are given only for firm matches. Clone size, where shown, is once, few, many, or a class for clones that have expanded.

TRBV27	.	TRBD1	TRBJ1-1	TGTGCCAGCAGTATCACAGGGGGCGGGAACACTGAAGCTTTCTTT	CASSITGGGNTEAFF
TRBV2	once	TRBD2	TRBJ2-7	TGTGCCAGCACTAGCGGGGGGGGTAGGGAGCAGTACTTC	CASTSGGGREQYF
TRBV9	.	.	TRBJ1-6	TGTGCCAGCAGCGTGAACGGGGGGAATTCACCCCTCCACTTT	CASSVNGGNSPLHF
TRBV5-3	.	TRBD2	TRBJ2-7	TGTGCCAGAAGCCCTCCCTCCCGGGGGGTCTCCTACGAGCAGTACTTC	CARSPPSRGVSYEQYF
TRBV5-1	.	.	TRBJ1-4	TGCGCCAGCAGCTTGGAGGGACACTTTAATGAAAAACTGTTTTTT	CASSLEGHFNEKLFF
TRBV6-1	.	TRBD1	TRBJ2-2	TGTGCCAGCAGTGCAACAGGGGGCAGGACCCTCACCGGGGAGCTGTTTTTT	CASSATGGRTLTGELFF
TRBV7-8	.	.	TRBJ2-5	TGTGCCAGCAGCTCTAACAGGGGGGGAGAGACCCAGTACTTC	CASSSNRGGETQYF
TRBV30	.	.	TRBJ2-7	TGTGCCTGGAGTGTGCGGGACCACGAGCAGTACTTC	CAWSVRDHEQYF
TRBV6-5	few	.	TRBJ2-7	TGTGCCAGCCGCCTTCGTGAGGGCGGGGAGCAGTACTTC	CASRLREGGEQYF
TRBV5-1	.	.	TRBJ2-5	TGCGCCAGCAGCTTGGCCCAGAAAGAGACCCAGTACTTC	CASSLAQKETQYF
TRBV9	once	TRBD1	TRBJ2-3	TGTGCCAGCAGCAAAGAGGGACAGTCTAGCACAGATACGCAGTATTTT	CASSKEGQSSTDTQYF
TRBV7-2	.	TRBD1	TRBJ2-7	TGTGCCAGCACTTGGACAGGGGATTCGTCGGGGGAGCAGTACTTC	CASTWTGDSSGEQYF
TRBV9	.	.	TRBJ1-2	TGTGCCAGCAGCGCCGGTGGGGAGTCCTATGGCTACACCTTC	CASSAGGESYGYTF
TRBV15	few	.	TRBJ2-7	TGTGCCACCAGCAGAGATCTTGGAGACGAGCAGTACTTC	CATSRDLGDEQYF
TRBV2	.	TRBD1	TRBJ1-1	TGTGCCAGCACCCTCCTACAGACAGGGGGGAACACTGAAGCTTTCTTT	CASTLLQTGGNTEAFF
TRBV5-1	.	.	TRBJ2-2	TGCGCCAGCAGCTTGGAGGGGGCCGGGGAGCTGTTTTTT	CASSLEGAGELFF
TRBV6-5	.	TRBD1	TRBJ1-2	TGTGCCAGCAGCAAGCTACAGGGGATAAATGGCTACACCTTC	CASSKLQGINGYTF
TRBV27	.	TRBD1	TRBJ1-6	TGTGCCAGCAGTTTAAGGGGGCTCCTAAATTCACCCCTCCACTTT	CASSLRGLLNSPLHF
TRBV4-3	.	TRBD2	TRBJ2-1	TGCGCCAGCAGCCCGGGGACTAGCAGGGATGAGCAGTTCTTC	CASSPGTSRDEQFF
TRBV28	.	TRBD1	TRBJ1-6	TGTGCCAGCAGTTCCAAGGGACAGGATAATTCACCCCTCCACTTT	CASSSKGQDNSPLHF
TRBV6-1	.	.	TRBJ2-7	TGTGCCAGCGGGATAGCGGACGGCTACGAGCAGTACTTC	CASGIADGYEQYF
TRBV5-1	.	TRBD1	TRBJ1-1	TGCGCCAGCAGCCTAACCGGGACAGGGGACGAAGCTTTCTTT	CASSLTGTGDEAFF
TRBV7-6	.	TRBD1	TRBJ2-7	TGTGCCAGCAGCCTCCGGGACAGCACTTACGAGCAGTACTTC	CASSLRDSTYEQYF
TRBV2	.	.	TRBJ1-5	TGTGCCAGCAGTACAGGGAATGGTAATCAGCCCCAGCATTTT	CASSTGNGNQPQHF
TRBV6-6	.	TRBD1	TRBJ1-2	TGTGCCAGCAGCCAATCAGGGGGAACCTATGGCTACACCTTC	CASSQSGGTYGYTF
TRBV4-2	once	TRBD2	TRBJ2-7	TGTGCCAGCAGCCCGGCTAGCGGGGGGAACAACTACGAGCAGTACTTC	CASSPASGGNNYEQYF
TRBV28	.	.	TRBJ1-1	TGTGCCAGCAAGCAAGGTGGGGAGGGCACCACTGAAGCTTTCTTT	CASKQGGEGTTEAFF
TRBV5-6	.	.	TRBJ1-4	TGTGCCAGCAGCTTGGGCAGTTCAGGTCAAAAACTGTTTTTT	CASSLGSSGQKLFF
TRBV7-9	.	TRBD1	TRBJ2-7	TGTGCCAGCAGCAACGACAGGGGACGGGTCTACGAGCAGTACTTC	CASSNDRGRVYEQYF